This T cell receptor (beta chain) appears in the sequencing data of a study of early T cells in non-severe SARS-CoV-2 infection. This clonotype appeared many times. MiXCR, applied by TCRdb to the 5' RACE reads, yields one record per CDR3 protein. Of fewer than 25,000 distinct CDR3 sequences in the sample, about 4.5% were seen once. This CDR3 is built from 15 residues. The ends lost 6 bases at V and 2 bases at J; junction bases unmatched: 8. Germline V gives CDR1 LGHNT, CDR2 FRNRAP. The TCR originated in an adult who was a healthcare worker with PCR-confirmed SARS-CoV-2 infection or an uninfected control (not recorded which). The sequenced sample was whole blood. The rearrangement joins TRBV12-5 to TRBJ2-7, with 9 bases that match TRBD2. CDR3: CASGPASGAAYEQYF. In DNA form, the CDR3 reads TGTGCTAGTGGGCCAGCTAGCGGGGCGGCCTACGAGCAGTACTTC.